The T cell receptor beta chain described here comes from a study of T cells in localized non-small cell lung cancer. Notes on this clone: The antigen is not known.

Notes on the study in general: Sequencing was restricted to one tumor region; therefore, heterogeneity remains possible. Among blood samples, higher T cell density accompanied longer overall survival. Uninvolved adjacent lung had higher T cell clonality than tumor and all other tissues.

Repertoires were generated with immunoSEQ multiplex PCR, while TCRdb's copy carries only in-frame clones and drops some. The sample lists 3,000 or so clones, 25% to 35% seen once, with roughly 8.9% in the top ten. The CDR3 is 14 amino acids. The germline V gene encodes CDR1 KGHSH and CDR2 LQKENI. The V end was cut by 6 bases, the J end by 2 bases, with 14 bases between. The clonotype was recovered from a man aged 40 to 70 with stage I lung adenocarcinoma. The chain employs TRBV18 and TRBJ2-7; D call uncertain. The sequences come from lung tumor tissue, collected before any cancer treatment. CDR3 coding DNA: TGTGCCAGCTCCCCCACGAGTACTCCCTACGAGCAGTACTTC. It specifies CASSPTSTPYEQYF.